Listed below are T cell receptor beta chains from one sample, sequenced in a study of blood T cell repertoires in COVID-19. The method was immunoSEQ multiplex PCR; TCRdb's version includes in-frame clones alone and lacks a portion of them. The data contain under 150,000 clones, over 75% of them singletons. Specimen: peripheral blood. These TCRs come from a middle-aged man with acute or convalescent COVID-19. The CDR3 runs from the conserved cysteine through the conserved F or W. Each record gives: V gene, clone size, D gene, J gene, CDR3 DNA, CDR3 protein. The D gene is left open where the match is weak. Only part of the rows carry a size: once, few, many, or a class if the clone is expanded.

V gene: TRBV6-5; clone size: -; D gene: TRBD2; J gene: TRBJ2-5; CDR3 DNA: TGTGCCAGCAGTAGCGGGGCGTACCAAGAGACCCAGTACTTC; CDR3 protein: CASSSGAYQETQYF
V gene: TRBV2; clone size: -; D gene: TRBD2; J gene: TRBJ2-3; CDR3 DNA: TGTGCCAGCAGTGAAGGAGGTAGCGGGCTCACAGATACGCAGTATTTT; CDR3 protein: CASSEGGSGLTDTQYF
V gene: TRBV5-3; clone size: -; D gene: TRBD2; J gene: TRBJ2-1; CDR3 DNA: TGTGCCAGAAGCTCGCCCTTGACTAGCGGGAGTGGGGATGAGCAGTTCTTC; CDR3 protein: CARSSPLTSGSGDEQFF
V gene: TRBV3-1/TRBV3-2; clone size: -; D gene: -; J gene: TRBJ1-2; CDR3 DNA: TGTGCCAGCAGCCAAGTGGGGACGGGAGCTAACTATGGCTACACCTTC; CDR3 protein: CASSQVGTGANYGYTF
V gene: TRBV28; clone size: -; D gene: -; J gene: TRBJ2-1; CDR3 DNA: TGTGCCAGCAGTTCACCGGGACTCGGAGATGAGCAGTTCTTC; CDR3 protein: CASSSPGLGDEQFF
V gene: TRBV6-6; clone size: -; D gene: TRBD1; J gene: TRBJ1-5; CDR3 DNA: TGTGCCAGCAGTTACCGGGACAGGGCCCAGCCCCAGCATTTT; CDR3 protein: CASSYRDRAQPQHF
V gene: TRBV5-4; clone size: -; D gene: TRBD2; J gene: TRBJ2-1; CDR3 DNA: TGTGCCAGCAGCTTGTTGCTTAGCGGGACCAATGAGCAGTTCTTC; CDR3 protein: CASSLLLSGTNEQFF
V gene: TRBV30; clone size: once; D gene: TRBD1; J gene: TRBJ2-7; CDR3 DNA: TGTGCCTGGAGTCGGGGACAGCCCTACGAGCAGTACTTC; CDR3 protein: CAWSRGQPYEQYF
V gene: TRBV24-1; clone size: -; D gene: -; J gene: TRBJ2-3; CDR3 DNA: TGTGCCACCAGTGAGGACAGTACAGATACGCAGTATTTT; CDR3 protein: CATSEDSTDTQYF
V gene: TRBV11-2; clone size: -; D gene: -; J gene: TRBJ2-5; CDR3 DNA: TGTGCCAGCAGCTTCAGGGAGACCCAGTACTTC; CDR3 protein: CASSFRETQYF
V gene: TRBV15; clone size: -; D gene: TRBD1; J gene: TRBJ1-6; CDR3 DNA: TGTGCCACCAGCAGAGATCCCGGACAGGGAAGGTCACCCCTCCACTTT; CDR3 protein: CATSRDPGQGRSPLHF
V gene: TRBV6-2/TRBV6-3; clone size: -; D gene: -; J gene: TRBJ2-2; CDR3 DNA: TGTGCCAGCAGTTATTATGGGGGCAATTTAGCCGGGGAGCTGTTTTTT; CDR3 protein: CASSYYGGNLAGELFF
V gene: TRBV18; clone size: -; D gene: -; J gene: TRBJ2-7; CDR3 DNA: TGTGCCAGCTCACCAGACTCCCGGACTGGGGAGCAGTACTTC; CDR3 protein: CASSPDSRTGEQYF
V gene: TRBV19; clone size: -; D gene: -; J gene: TRBJ1-5; CDR3 DNA: TGTGCCAGTACCACTTCTTTCGGAGGGGCCAGACAGCCCCAGCATTTT; CDR3 protein: CASTTSFGGARQPQHF
V gene: TRBV30; clone size: -; D gene: -; J gene: TRBJ1-2; CDR3 DNA: TGTGCCTGGAGTATGGGGCAGGAGCTGGACGGCTACACCTTC; CDR3 protein: CAWSMGQELDGYTF
V gene: TRBV27; clone size: -; D gene: -; J gene: TRBJ1-2; CDR3 DNA: TGTGCCAGCAGTTTATCGGCTTCGGGGTATGGCTACACCTTC; CDR3 protein: CASSLSASGYGYTF
V gene: TRBV11-2; clone size: -; D gene: -; J gene: TRBJ2-5; CDR3 DNA: TGTGCCAGCTGCTCCTGGGGCGCGGAGACCCAGTACTTC; CDR3 protein: CASCSWGAETQYF
V gene: TRBV5-1; clone size: -; D gene: -; J gene: TRBJ2-3; CDR3 DNA: TGCGCCAGCAGCTTGGTTCAGGGGCGCAGCACAGATACGCAGTATTTT; CDR3 protein: CASSLVQGRSTDTQYF
V gene: TRBV25-1; clone size: -; D gene: -; J gene: TRBJ2-2; CDR3 DNA: TGTGCCAGCGTAAAGCCGGGGAACACCGGGGAGCTGTTTTTT; CDR3 protein: CASVKPGNTGELFF
V gene: TRBV5-1; clone size: -; D gene: TRBD2; J gene: TRBJ2-1; CDR3 DNA: TGCGCCAGCAGCCCCTTTTGGCGGGAGGGGATAAATGAGCAGTTCTTC; CDR3 protein: CASSPFWREGINEQFF
V gene: TRBV30; clone size: -; D gene: -; J gene: TRBJ2-5; CDR3 DNA: TGTGCCTGGAGTGGCGACAGTAAAGAGACCCAGTACTTC; CDR3 protein: CAWSGDSKETQYF
V gene: TRBV10-3; clone size: -; D gene: TRBD1; J gene: TRBJ2-1; CDR3 DNA: TGTGCCATCAGGGGCCTAGGGGGCACGAACAATGAGCAGTTCTTC; CDR3 protein: CAIRGLGGTNNEQFF
V gene: TRBV19; clone size: -; D gene: TRBD1; J gene: TRBJ2-7; CDR3 DNA: TGTGCCAGTAGTTCATGGGACAGTCCGGACGAGCAGTACTTC; CDR3 protein: CASSSWDSPDEQYF
V gene: TRBV11-3; clone size: -; D gene: -; J gene: TRBJ1-1; CDR3 DNA: TGTGCCAGCAGAGGGGGTGAGAACACTGAAGCTTTCTTT; CDR3 protein: CASRGGENTEAFF
V gene: TRBV14; clone size: -; D gene: -; J gene: TRBJ1-2; CDR3 DNA: TGTGCCAGCAGCCAAGAACTGGACTATGGCTACACCTTC; CDR3 protein: CASSQELDYGYTF
V gene: TRBV30; clone size: -; D gene: -; J gene: TRBJ2-2; CDR3 DNA: TGTGCCTGGAGTGTCGAGAGGGTGGGCACCGGGGAGCTGTTTTTT; CDR3 protein: CAWSVERVGTGELFF
V gene: TRBV7-9; clone size: -; D gene: -; J gene: TRBJ1-2; CDR3 DNA: TGTGCCAGCAGCTTAGAACACCTGGGGGGATCGGCTAACTATGGCTACACCTTC; CDR3 protein: CASSLEHLGGSANYGYTF
V gene: TRBV19; clone size: -; D gene: TRBD1; J gene: TRBJ1-2; CDR3 DNA: TGTGCCAGTAGCCCTGGGCAGGGGGGTTCCGGCTACACCTTC; CDR3 protein: CASSPGQGGSGYTF
V gene: TRBV6-2/TRBV6-3; clone size: -; D gene: TRBD2; J gene: TRBJ2-2; CDR3 DNA: TGTGCCAGCAGTTACCCACTAGCGGGAGCGAACACCGGGGAGCTGTTTTTT; CDR3 protein: CASSYPLAGANTGELFF
V gene: TRBV19; clone size: -; D gene: -; J gene: TRBJ2-3; CDR3 DNA: TGTGCCAGTAGAGGGGCAAGTCGACAAACAGATACGCAGTATTTT; CDR3 protein: CASRGASRQTDTQYF
V gene: TRBV7-2; clone size: -; D gene: -; J gene: TRBJ2-7; CDR3 DNA: TGTGCCAGCAGCTTTTCAGGTACTCTCTACGAGCAGTACTTC; CDR3 protein: CASSFSGTLYEQYF
V gene: TRBV11-3; clone size: -; D gene: -; J gene: TRBJ1-5; CDR3 DNA: TGTGCCAGCAGCTTCGAGGTCAATCAGCCCCAGCATTTT; CDR3 protein: CASSFEVNQPQHF
V gene: TRBV5-5; clone size: -; D gene: TRBD1; J gene: TRBJ1-1; CDR3 DNA: TGTGCCAGCAGCTCCAGGGGGCTCGAAACTGAAGCTTTCTTT; CDR3 protein: CASSSRGLETEAFF
V gene: TRBV10-3; clone size: -; D gene: TRBD1; J gene: TRBJ1-5; CDR3 DNA: TGTGCCATCAGGAGGGACAGAAATCAGCCCCAGCATTTT; CDR3 protein: CAIRRDRNQPQHF
V gene: TRBV18; clone size: -; D gene: TRBD1; J gene: TRBJ1-2; CDR3 DNA: TGTGCCAGCTCACTCACCCAGGGGGACAGGGGGCCTGGCTACACCTTC; CDR3 protein: CASSLTQGDRGPGYTF
V gene: TRBV10-3; clone size: -; D gene: TRBD1; J gene: TRBJ1-2; CDR3 DNA: TGTGCCATCAGGGGTGACAGGGGTAACTATGGCTACACCTTC; CDR3 protein: CAIRGDRGNYGYTF
V gene: TRBV19; clone size: -; D gene: -; J gene: TRBJ1-5; CDR3 DNA: TGTGCCAGTAGTATAAGTCGCAGGGCACATCAGCCCCAGCATTTT; CDR3 protein: CASSISRRAHQPQHF
V gene: TRBV15; clone size: -; D gene: TRBD1; J gene: TRBJ2-3; CDR3 DNA: TGTGCCACCAGCCTGGGACAGATACAAGATACGCAGTATTTT; CDR3 protein: CATSLGQIQDTQYF
V gene: TRBV5-4; clone size: -; D gene: -; J gene: TRBJ2-2; CDR3 DNA: TGTGCCAGCAGCTTGGGACTGCCTGCGAACACCGGGGAGCTGTTTTTT; CDR3 protein: CASSLGLPANTGELFF
V gene: TRBV3-1/TRBV3-2; clone size: few; D gene: TRBD1; J gene: TRBJ1-1; CDR3 DNA: TGTGCCAGCAGCCAGAGGACAGGGAGCGGGAACACTGAAGCTTTCTTT; CDR3 protein: CASSQRTGSGNTEAFF
V gene: TRBV27; clone size: -; D gene: TRBD1; J gene: TRBJ1-1; CDR3 DNA: TGTGCCAGCAGGCTACAGGGGGCGACTGAAGCTTTCTTT; CDR3 protein: CASRLQGATEAFF
V gene: TRBV11-2; clone size: -; D gene: -; J gene: TRBJ2-2; CDR3 DNA: TGTGCCAGCAGCTTAGGGGGCGTCGGGGAGCTGTTTTTT; CDR3 protein: CASSLGGVGELFF
V gene: TRBV7-2; clone size: -; D gene: TRBD1; J gene: TRBJ2-1; CDR3 DNA: TGTGCCAGCAGCTTATGGGGACAGGGTGACAATGAGCAGTTCTTC; CDR3 protein: CASSLWGQGDNEQFF
V gene: TRBV9; clone size: -; D gene: -; J gene: TRBJ1-6; CDR3 DNA: TGTGCCAGCGGGCGGCTCGGGGATTCACCCCTCCACTTT; CDR3 protein: CASGRLGDSPLHF
V gene: TRBV7-2; clone size: -; D gene: TRBD1; J gene: TRBJ1-1; CDR3 DNA: TGTGCCAGCAGCTCAGAGGGACAGGGGAGTATAGCTTTCTTT; CDR3 protein: CASSSEGQGSIAFF
V gene: TRBV5-5; clone size: -; D gene: TRBD2; J gene: TRBJ2-1; CDR3 DNA: TGTGCCAGCAGCCGTCTAGCGGACAATTACAATGAGCAGTTCTTC; CDR3 protein: CASSRLADNYNEQFF
V gene: TRBV2; clone size: -; D gene: -; J gene: TRBJ1-5; CDR3 DNA: TGTGCCAGCAGTGATGACTGGAACAATCAGCCCCAGCATTTT; CDR3 protein: CASSDDWNNQPQHF
V gene: TRBV5-6; clone size: -; D gene: -; J gene: TRBJ2-4; CDR3 DNA: TGTGCCAGCAGTTGGGGCCGTGGGCAAAACATTCAGTACTTC; CDR3 protein: CASSWGRGQNIQYF
V gene: TRBV2; clone size: -; D gene: TRBD1; J gene: TRBJ1-2; CDR3 DNA: TGTGCCAGCGTGCGCGGACAGGGCATCTATGGCTACACCTTC; CDR3 protein: CASVRGQGIYGYTF
V gene: TRBV27; clone size: -; D gene: TRBD1; J gene: TRBJ1-1; CDR3 DNA: TGTGCCAGCAGTCCACAATATTTGACAGGGAGGTTGGACACTGAAGCTTTCTTT; CDR3 protein: CASSPQYLTGRLDTEAFF
V gene: TRBV7-9; clone size: -; D gene: TRBD1; J gene: TRBJ1-2; CDR3 DNA: TGTGCCAGCAGCTTACCACAGGGGTCCCCCGGCTACACCTTC; CDR3 protein: CASSLPQGSPGYTF
V gene: TRBV19; clone size: -; D gene: TRBD1; J gene: TRBJ1-2; CDR3 DNA: TGTGCCAGTAGTCCCCCGGACAGGGGGATCAATGGCTACACCTTC; CDR3 protein: CASSPPDRGINGYTF
V gene: TRBV7-2; clone size: -; D gene: TRBD2; J gene: TRBJ2-4; CDR3 DNA: TGTGCCAGCAGCGTGACTAGCGGGAGGGCCGGAAACATTCAGTACTTC; CDR3 protein: CASSVTSGRAGNIQYF
V gene: TRBV5-3; clone size: -; D gene: -; J gene: TRBJ1-2; CDR3 DNA: TGTGCCAGAAGCTTGGACGGGGGTGTTTATGGCTACACCTTC; CDR3 protein: CARSLDGGVYGYTF
V gene: TRBV4-1; clone size: few; D gene: TRBD2; J gene: TRBJ2-7; CDR3 DNA: TGCGCCAGCAGCCAAGTAGCGGGAGGGCCTTGGTCCTACGAGCAGTACTTC; CDR3 protein: CASSQVAGGPWSYEQYF